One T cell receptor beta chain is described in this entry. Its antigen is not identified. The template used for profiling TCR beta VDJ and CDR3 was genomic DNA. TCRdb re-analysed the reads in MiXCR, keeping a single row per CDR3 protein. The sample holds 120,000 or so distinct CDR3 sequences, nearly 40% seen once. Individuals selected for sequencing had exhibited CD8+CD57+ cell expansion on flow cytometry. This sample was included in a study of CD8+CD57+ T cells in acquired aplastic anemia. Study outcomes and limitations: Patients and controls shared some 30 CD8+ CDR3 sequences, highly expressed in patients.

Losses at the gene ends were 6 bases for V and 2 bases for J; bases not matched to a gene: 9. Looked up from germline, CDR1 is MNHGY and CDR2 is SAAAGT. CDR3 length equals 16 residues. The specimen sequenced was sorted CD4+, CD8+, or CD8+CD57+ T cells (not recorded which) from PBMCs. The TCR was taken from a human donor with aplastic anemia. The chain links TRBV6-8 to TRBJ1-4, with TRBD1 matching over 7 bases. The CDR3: CASSRRQGGTNEKLFF. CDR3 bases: TGTGCCAGCAGCAGGCGACAGGGAGGGACTAATGAAAAACTGTTTTTT.